One sample yielded the 8 T cell receptor beta chains listed below, sequenced in a study of blood T cells in healthy people across ages. It was with a sample-barcoded 5' primer and a J-beta primer mix that a second PCR of about 7 to 12 cycles was run. Each CDR3 protein gets one entry after TCRdb re-called the 5' RACE reads with MiXCR. This repertoire shows about 1.4 million distinct CDR3 sequences, roughly 64% found once; its top ten account for roughly 6.3%. Sequenced sample: blood. Receptors originate from a man between 18 and 35 years old in good health.

This clonotype was seen only a few times. The chain recombines TRBV7-2 with TRBJ1-4, with D perhaps matching TRBD1 (6 bases). The CDR3 extends over 18 amino acids. Germline CDR1 and CDR2: SGHTA and FQGNSA. Trimming took off 5 bases at V and 7 bases at J, with 26 bases between the two ends. CDR3 DNA sequence: TGTGCCAGCAGCCGAAGTCCAGGGGAGGTTTTATTAAGTGAAAAACTGTTTTTT. Its protein product is CASSRSPGEVLLSEKLFF.

A few counts support this clonotype. This chain joins TRBV27 and TRBJ2-3; TRBD2 is a possible D gene (5 bases). CDR1 MNHEY and CDR2 SMNVEV come from the germline V gene (reference sequence). The CDR3 runs 16 residues. V lost 2 bases and J lost 6, with 18 bases in between. The CDR3 coding sequence is TGTGCCAGCAGTTTAACAGTCCGGGAATTCTCGGATACGCAGTATTTT. Translating it yields CASSLTVREFSDTQYF.

This clonotype was observed once. The V gene is TRBV28, the J gene TRBJ2-2; 8 positions match TRBD1. The CDR3 extends over 15 amino acids. V trimming: 4 bases; J trimming: 8 bases; junction bases outside the gene matches: 9. The germline V gene encodes CDR1 MDHEN and CDR2 SYDVKM. CDR3 loop: CASSSVGQVVGELFF. Here the CDR3 DNA reads TGTGCCAGCAGTTCAGTGGGACAGGTGGTGGGGGAGCTGTTTTTT.

This clonotype appeared a few times. The CDR3 spells CASSFAGALGYTF. The CDR3 DNA sequence: TGTGCCAGCAGCTTTGCAGGGGCCTTGGGCTACACCTTC. This sequence joins TRBV7-9 and TRBJ1-2, with a tentative D call TRBD1 (6 bases). This CDR3 is built from 13 residues. Germline V CDR1 and CDR2: SEHNR, FQNEAQ (reference sequence). V was clipped by 3 bases and J by 8 bases, with 13 bases between them.

The chain couples TRBV2 to TRBJ1-1; no definite D call. Trimming pared 8 bases from V and 0 bases from J, leaving 16 bases between. The length of the CDR3 is 15 residues. Germline values: CDR1 SNHLY, CDR2 FYNNEI. CDR3 sequence: CASLTTRAMNTEAFF. The CDR3 DNA follows: TGTGCCAGCCTGACAACGAGGGCCATGAACACTGAAGCTTTCTTT.

V is TRBV20-1 and J is TRBJ2-7; TRBD1 matches at 8 bases. Germline values: CDR1 DFQATT, CDR2 SNEGSKA (reference sequence). This CDR3 has 15 amino acids. Trimming took 6 bases from V and 6 from J; bases not matched to a gene: 16. CDR3 residues: CSARMGGQGTSEQYF. CDR3 nucleotide sequence: TGCAGTGCCAGGATGGGTGGACAGGGTACTTCCGAGCAGTACTTC.

The J gene is TRBJ2-1, the V gene TRBV13, with TRBD2 matching 13 bases. The CDR3 contains 17 residues. Germline-derived CDR1 and CDR2 are PRHDT and FYEKMQ (reference sequence). After removal of 4 bases from V and 7 bases from J, the junction contained 10 bases not matched to a gene. CDR3 coding DNA: TGTGCCAGCAGCTCCCCTCGGACTAGCGGGAGTTGGAATGAGCAGTTCTTC. Translation: CASSSPRTSGSWNEQFF. Filled out from reference TRBV13 and TRBJ2-1, the complete variable domain reads AAGVIQSPRHLIKEKRETATLKCYPIPRHDTVYWYQQGPGQDPQFLISFYEKMQSDKGSIPDRFSAQQFSDYHSELNMSSLELGDSALYFCASSSPRTSGSWNEQFFGPGTRLTVL.

The chain carries TRBV4-2 and TRBJ1-2, with a possible D match to TRBD1 (6 bases). Per the germline V gene, CDR1 is LGHNA and CDR2 is YNFKEQ. This CDR3 is built from 16 residues. With 0 bases removed from V and 2 bases from J, the gap between germline ends came to 13 bases. The chain's CDR3 is CASSQEGGYGNYGYTF. In DNA, the CDR3 is TGTGCCAGCAGCCAAGAAGGGGGATACGGAAACTATGGCTACACCTTC.